Following are 18 T cell receptor beta chains from one sample sequenced in a study of identifying expanded T cells in peripheral blood. Some clones are missing from TCRdb's copy, which holds only in-frame ones; the method was immunoSEQ multiplex PCR. The sample holds around 94,000 clones, 85% seen once. Input material: blood. The receptors come from a person aged 18 to 69 in good health.

The CDR3 bases are TGTGCCAGCAGCTTGGGTTTGTATCAGCCCCAGCATTTT. The encoded protein is CASSLGLYQPQHF. The chain couples TRBV5-4 to TRBJ1-5; D unresolved. Germline CDR1 reads SGHNT; CDR2 reads YYREEE (reference sequence). The ends were cut back, 0 bases at V and 5 bases at J, with 6 bases in the middle. The CDR3 is 13 residues long.

This chain joins TRBV7-9 and TRBJ1-1; D call uncertain. CDR1 is SEHNR, CDR2 FQNEAQ, per germline (reference sequence). V lost 5 bases, J lost 1 base, and 5 bases lay in between. CDR3 length: 12 amino acids. CDR3 in amino acids: CASSGPNTEAFF. In DNA, the CDR3 is TGTGCCAGCAGCGGACCGAACACTGAAGCTTTCTTT.

J is TRBJ1-1 and V is TRBV30; D uncertain. The V gene's germline CDR1 is GTSNPN and CDR2 SVGIG (reference sequence). V gave up 2 bases and J gave up 0 bases, with 7 bases separating them. This CDR3 contains 13 residues. The CDR3: CAWSLAVNTEAFF. The CDR3 DNA sequence: TGTGCCTGGAGTCTGGCAGTGAACACTGAAGCTTTCTTT.

The chain has TRBV5-1 and TRBJ2-2, with D possibly being TRBD1 (6 bases). The germline V gene encodes CDR1 SGHRS and CDR2 YFSETQ. V lost 1 base, J lost 4 bases, and 14 bases lay in between. The CDR3 extends over 16 amino acids. CDR3 in amino acids: CASSLRDTRSTGELFF. CDR3 DNA sequence: TGCGCCAGCAGCTTGAGGGACACTCGAAGCACCGGGGAGCTGTTTTTT.

This chain uses TRBV6-6 with TRBJ1-5; 9 bases map to TRBD1. With V trimmed by 6 bases and J by 6 bases, 6 bases remained unmatched. The CDR3 totals 14 residues. Germline lookup yields CDR1 MNHNY and CDR2 SVGAGI (reference sequence). CDR3 DNA: TGTGCCAGCAGCTATTCGACAGGGGGTCAGCCCCAGCATTTT. This sequence encodes CASSYSTGGQPQHF.

This chain links TRBV5-6 with TRBJ2-5; D not certain. V lost 1 base and J 5 bases, leaving 12 bases between the germline ends. The CDR3 sequence is 14 residues long. Germline loops: CDR1 SGHDT, CDR2 YYEEEE. In nucleotides, the CDR3 is TGTGCCAGCAGCTTGCTGCTAACGGGTGAGACCCAGTACTTC. Protein: CASSLLLTGETQYF.

CDR3 loop: CASTLKTSSTDTQYF. The CDR3 DNA reads as TGTGCCAGCACCTTGAAGACCTCGAGCACAGATACGCAGTATTTT. This chain connects TRBV6-1 to TRBJ2-3, with unresolved D. The CDR3 is 15 residues long. The ends were cut back, 7 bases at V and 0 bases at J, with 14 bases in the middle. Looked up from germline, CDR1 is MNHNS and CDR2 is SASEGT.

This chain uses TRBV5-4 with TRBJ2-7; 12 bases agree with TRBD2. With 2 bases clipped from V and 6 bases from J, the junction kept 3 bases outside the gene matches. The germline V gene encodes CDR1 SGHNT and CDR2 YYREEE (reference sequence). The CDR3 is made up of 14 amino acids. CDR3 in amino acids: CASSFRLAGAEQYF. The DNA for the CDR3 is TGTGCCAGCAGCTTCCGACTAGCGGGGGCCGAGCAGTACTTC.

A note on this clone: This CDR3 is also generated by other DNA sequences in the sample. This sequence joins TRBV14 and TRBJ1-2, with 7 nucleotides matching TRBD1. The CDR3 contains 12 residues. CDR1 SGHDN and CDR2 FVKESK come from the germline V gene. V was pared by 6 bases and J by 4 bases, with 2 bases of the junction left unmatched. The CDR3 DNA reads TGTGCCAGCAGTCCAGGGGGCTATGGCTACACCTTC. Its protein is CASSPGGYGYTF.

The chain employs TRBV25-1 and TRBJ1-6, with TRBD1 identical over 8 bases. Germline V gene sequence: CDR1 MGHDK, CDR2 SYGVNS. Germline trimming cut 2 bases from V and 5 bases from J; bases unmatched to any gene: 2. This CDR3 spans 15 amino acids. The chain's CDR3 is CASSETGGNNSPLHF. The CDR3 region has the DNA TGTGCCAGCAGTGAAACAGGGGGTAATAATTCACCCCTCCACTTT.

This clone is deemed medium-sized. V is TRBV11-2 and J is TRBJ1-5; D gene ambiguous. This CDR3 comprises 17 residues. V lost 3 bases, J lost 7 bases, and 22 bases lay in between. The V gene's germline CDR1 is SGHAT and CDR2 FQNNGV. For the CDR3, the DNA is TGTGCCAGCAGCTTCCCGGGTCCACACCATCTAGGGCAGCCCCAGCATTTT. It translates to CASSFPGPHHLGQPQHF.

The rearrangement joins TRBV5-6 to TRBJ2-2; possibly TRBD2 for D (6 bases). This CDR3 has 16 amino acids. V dropped 0 bases and J dropped 3 bases, with 12 bases sitting between them. CDR1 SGHDT and CDR2 YYEEEE come from the germline V gene. The CDR3 nucleotides read TGTGCCAGCAGCTTGGGTCTGCGGGGTCACACCGGGGAGCTGTTTTTT. This gives the protein CASSLGLRGHTGELFF.

CDR3 loop: CSVQRVQNTEAFF. The CDR3 bases are TGCAGCGTTCAACGGGTCCAGAACACTGAAGCTTTCTTT. The chain joins TRBV29-1 to TRBJ1-1; D is uncertain. The CDR3 totals 13 residues. Germline V gene lookup returns CDR1 SQVTM and CDR2 ANQGSEA. V was shortened by 5 bases and J by 1 base, with 11 bases between the two germline ends.

The V call is TRBV20-1, the J call TRBJ1-1, with a weak D call TRBD1 (5 bases). Germline CDR1 reads DFQATT; CDR2 reads SNEGSKA (reference sequence). V dropped 3 bases and J dropped 5 bases, with 7 bases sitting between them. The CDR3 spans 11 residues. The CDR3 spells CSARGLTEAFF. CDR3 DNA sequence: TGCAGTGCTAGGGGGCTTACTGAAGCTTTCTTT.

The chain is built from TRBV28 and TRBJ2-3; 15 bases fit TRBD2. This CDR3 comprises 17 residues. Germline CDR1 reads MDHEN; CDR2 reads SYDVKM. V lost 7 bases and J lost 1; bases outside the gene matches: 6. CDR3 amino acids: CASKGLAGGRGTDTQYF. CDR3 sequence (DNA): TGTGCCAGCAAGGGACTAGCGGGGGGACGGGGCACAGATACGCAGTATTTT.

This clone was observed once. The chain combines TRBV7-7 with TRBJ2-5; the D is unclear. Germline CDR1 and CDR2: SSHAT and FNYEAQ (reference sequence). This CDR3 spans 13 amino acids. Trimming shortened V by 5 bases and J by 2 bases, and 9 bases separated the two germline ends. The CDR3 DNA is TGTGCCAGCAGCCCCAAGCTACAAGAGACCCAGTACTTC. Encoded protein: CASSPKLQETQYF.

The J gene is TRBJ2-5, the V gene TRBV12-2; whether TRBD1, the table's D call, matches the DNA was not checked. TRBV12-2 is a pseudogene segment. This CDR3 has 20 residues. The CDR3 DNA is TGTGCAAGTCGCTTAGTTTTTATAGACAGGGGGCTGTACAGGCGAGAGACCCAGTACTTC. Residues: CASRLVFIDRGLYRRETQYF.

The chain joins TRBV7-9 to TRBJ1-4; D may be TRBD1 (6 bases). The germline V gene has CDR1 SEHNR and CDR2 FQNEAQ (reference sequence). CDR3 length: 17 residues. Trimming cost V 0 bases and J 8 bases, with 19 bases left between them. This CDR3 reads CASSLAVTSGAWEKLFF. The DNA of the CDR3 is TGTGCCAGCAGCTTAGCCGTTACCTCAGGGGCGTGGGAAAAACTGTTTTTT. The variable domain in full, with the rest retrieved from reference TRBV7-9 and TRBJ1-4, is DTGVSQNPRHKITKRGQNVTFRCDPISEHNRLYWYRQTLGQGPEFLTYFQNEAQLEKSRLLSDRFSAERPKGSFSTLEIQRTEQGDSAMYLCASSLAVTSGAWEKLFFGSGTQLSVL.